This section outlines one T cell receptor beta chain sequence together with its context. Antigen specificity is unknown. This sample is drawn from a study of cytomegalovirus exposure and HLA in healthy donors. Study-level information: From HLA-typed donors, an early data release held roughly 89 million unique TCRs. Overall study findings and caveats: The only immune exposure information that was available was CMV serostatus. Most CMV-associated TCR beta chains were later found to appear HLA-restricted.

It was with 60 Vbeta and 13 Jbeta primers that the PCR ran. Using immunoSEQ multiplex PCR, the repertoire was profiled, and TCRdb retains in-frame clones only, with some absent. The profile shows about 160,000 clones, less than 90% of them singletons. The germline V gene has CDR1 LNHDA and CDR2 SQIVND (reference sequence). V lost 1 base, J lost 2 bases, and 1 base stayed unmatched. CDR3 size: 14 residues. The donors comprised healthy bone marrow donors. The sequenced material came from PBMCs. The chain has TRBV19 and TRBJ2-7; 8 bases are a match to TRBD2. This sequence was found in a man over 45 in good health and CMV-seropositive. The CDR3 spells CASSIGTSPYEQYF. CDR3 bases: TGTGCCAGTAGTATAGGGACTAGCCCCTACGAGCAGTACTTC.